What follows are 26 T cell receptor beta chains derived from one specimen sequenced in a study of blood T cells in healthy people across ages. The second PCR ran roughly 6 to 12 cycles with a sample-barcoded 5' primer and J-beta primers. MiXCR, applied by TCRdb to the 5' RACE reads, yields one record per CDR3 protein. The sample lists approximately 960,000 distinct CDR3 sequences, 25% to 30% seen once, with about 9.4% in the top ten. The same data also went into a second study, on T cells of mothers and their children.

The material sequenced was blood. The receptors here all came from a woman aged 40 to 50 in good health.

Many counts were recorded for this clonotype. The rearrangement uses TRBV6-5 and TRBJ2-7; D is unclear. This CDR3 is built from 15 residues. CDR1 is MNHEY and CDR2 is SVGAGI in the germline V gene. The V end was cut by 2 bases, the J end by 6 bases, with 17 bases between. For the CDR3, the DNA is TGTGCCAGCAGTTACGGCGTTGCTCAAAGGGCCGAGCAGTACTTC. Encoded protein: CASSYGVAQRAEQYF.

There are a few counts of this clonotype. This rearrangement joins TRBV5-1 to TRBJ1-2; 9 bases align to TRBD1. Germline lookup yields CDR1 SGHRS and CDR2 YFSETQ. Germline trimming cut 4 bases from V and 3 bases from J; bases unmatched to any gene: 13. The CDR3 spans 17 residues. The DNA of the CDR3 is TGCGCCAGCAGCCCTGGGACAGGGCGAGGCCCCCACTATGGCTACACCTTC. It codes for CASSPGTGRGPHYGYTF. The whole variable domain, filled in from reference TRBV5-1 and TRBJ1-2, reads KAGVTQTPRYLIKTRGQQVTLSCSPISGHRSVSWYQQTPGQGLQFLFEYFSETQRNKGNFPGRFSGRQFSNSRSEMNVSTLELGDSALYLCASSPGTGRGPHYGYTFGSGTRLTVV.

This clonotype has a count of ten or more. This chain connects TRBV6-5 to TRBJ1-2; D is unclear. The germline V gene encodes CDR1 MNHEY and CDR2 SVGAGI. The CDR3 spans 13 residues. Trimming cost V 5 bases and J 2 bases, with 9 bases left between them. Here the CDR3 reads CASSRTQNYGYTF. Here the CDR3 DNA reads TGTGCCAGCAGTAGAACACAGAACTATGGCTACACCTTC.

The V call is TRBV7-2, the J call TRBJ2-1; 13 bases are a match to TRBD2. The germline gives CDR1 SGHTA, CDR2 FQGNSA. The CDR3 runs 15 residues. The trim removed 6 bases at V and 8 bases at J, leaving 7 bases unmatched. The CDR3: CASSYGLAGDDEQFF. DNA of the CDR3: TGTGCCAGCAGTTATGGACTAGCGGGGGACGATGAGCAGTTCTTC.

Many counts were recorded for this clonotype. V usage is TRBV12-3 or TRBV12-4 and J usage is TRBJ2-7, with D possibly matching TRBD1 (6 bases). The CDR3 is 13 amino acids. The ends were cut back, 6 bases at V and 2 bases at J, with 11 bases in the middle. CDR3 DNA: TGTGCCAGCAGCGACGGGACACCCTACGAGCAGTACTTC. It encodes CASSDGTPYEQYF.

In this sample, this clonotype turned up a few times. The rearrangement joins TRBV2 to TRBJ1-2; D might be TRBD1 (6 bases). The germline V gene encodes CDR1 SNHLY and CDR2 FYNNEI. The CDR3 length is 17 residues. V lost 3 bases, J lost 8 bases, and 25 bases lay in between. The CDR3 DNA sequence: TGTGCCAGCAGTGACCCTTCTCCTGGGACACTCAGTAACGGCTACACCTTC. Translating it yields CASSDPSPGTLSNGYTF.

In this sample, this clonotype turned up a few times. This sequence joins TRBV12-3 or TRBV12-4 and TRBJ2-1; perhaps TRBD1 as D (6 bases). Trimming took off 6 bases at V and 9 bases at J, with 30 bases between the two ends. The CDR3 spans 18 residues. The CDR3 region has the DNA TGTGCCAGCAGCCTCATGCCCCTCGGACAGCGAAATACCGGTGAGCAGTTCTTC. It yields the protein CASSLMPLGQRNTGEQFF.

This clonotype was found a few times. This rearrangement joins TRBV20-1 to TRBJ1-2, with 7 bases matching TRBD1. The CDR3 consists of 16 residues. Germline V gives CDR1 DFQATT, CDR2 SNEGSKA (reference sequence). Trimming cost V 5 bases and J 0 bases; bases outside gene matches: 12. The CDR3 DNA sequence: TGCAGTGCTTCCGGGGGGACAGTTTTATCTAACTATGGCTACACCTTC. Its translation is CSASGGTVLSNYGYTF.

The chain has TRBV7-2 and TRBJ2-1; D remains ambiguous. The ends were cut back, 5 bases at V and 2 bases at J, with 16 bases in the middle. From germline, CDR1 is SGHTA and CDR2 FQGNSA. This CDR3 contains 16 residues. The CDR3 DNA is TGTGCCAGCAGCCTTGACGCCTCTTCTGCCTACAATGAGCAGTTCTTC. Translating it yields CASSLDASSAYNEQFF.

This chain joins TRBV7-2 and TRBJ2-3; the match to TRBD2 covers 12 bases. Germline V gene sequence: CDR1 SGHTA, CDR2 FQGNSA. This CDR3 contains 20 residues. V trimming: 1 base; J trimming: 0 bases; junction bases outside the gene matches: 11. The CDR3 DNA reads TGTGCCAGCAGCTTAGTCAAGTTGCGGCTAGCGGGGGGGAGCACAGATACGCAGTATTTT. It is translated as CASSLVKLRLAGGSTDTQYF. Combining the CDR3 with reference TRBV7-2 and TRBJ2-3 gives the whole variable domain GAGVSQSPSNKVTEKGKDVELRCDPISGHTALYWYRQSLGQGLEFLIYFQGNSAPDKSGLPSDRFSAERTGGSVSTLTIQRTQQEDSAVYLCASSLVKLRLAGGSTDTQYFGPGTRLTVL.

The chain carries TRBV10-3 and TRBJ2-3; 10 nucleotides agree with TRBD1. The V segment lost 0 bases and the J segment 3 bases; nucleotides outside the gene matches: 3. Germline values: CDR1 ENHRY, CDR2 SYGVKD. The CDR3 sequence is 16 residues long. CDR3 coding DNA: TGTGCCATCAGTGAGTCGTGGACAGGGGGAACAGATACGCAGTATTTT. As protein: CAISESWTGGTDTQYF.

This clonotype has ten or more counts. For the CDR3, the DNA is TGCGCCAGCAGCGAGGACGCGAACACCGGGGAGCTGTTTTTT. Translating it yields CASSEDANTGELFF. V usage is TRBV4-3 and J usage is TRBJ2-2; unclear D gene. Trimming removed 5 bases at V and 0 bases at J, with 7 bases between. The CDR3 totals 14 residues. In germline, CDR1 is LGHNA, CDR2 YSLEER.

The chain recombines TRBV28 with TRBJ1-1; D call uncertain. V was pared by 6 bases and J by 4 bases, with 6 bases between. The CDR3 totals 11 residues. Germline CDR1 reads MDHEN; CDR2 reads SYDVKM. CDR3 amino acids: CASRLATEAFF. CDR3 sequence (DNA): TGTGCCAGCAGGCTCGCCACTGAAGCTTTCTTT.

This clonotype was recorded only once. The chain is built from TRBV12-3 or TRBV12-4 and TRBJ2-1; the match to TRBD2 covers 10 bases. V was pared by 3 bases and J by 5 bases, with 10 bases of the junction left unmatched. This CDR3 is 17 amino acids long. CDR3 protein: CASSFLGTSGKNNEQFF. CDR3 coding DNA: TGTGCCAGCAGTTTTCTGGGCACTAGCGGGAAAAACAATGAGCAGTTCTTC.

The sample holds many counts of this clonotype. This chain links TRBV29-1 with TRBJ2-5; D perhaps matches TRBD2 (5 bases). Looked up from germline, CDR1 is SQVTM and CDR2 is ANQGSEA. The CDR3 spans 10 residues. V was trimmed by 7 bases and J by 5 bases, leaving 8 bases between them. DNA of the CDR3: TGCAGCGGGAGGTGGGAGACCCAGTACTTC. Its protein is CSGRWETQYF.

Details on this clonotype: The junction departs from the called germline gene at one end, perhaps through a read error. CDR3 amino acids: CAGSQEVPGGSGYTF. CDR3 sequence (DNA): TGTGCCGGCAGCCAAGAAGTTCCTGGGGGGTCTGGCTACACCTTC. The rearrangement uses TRBV4-2 and TRBJ1-2; D is possibly TRBD1 (5 bases). The CDR3 runs to 15 residues. Germline CDR1 LGHNA, CDR2 YNFKEQ.

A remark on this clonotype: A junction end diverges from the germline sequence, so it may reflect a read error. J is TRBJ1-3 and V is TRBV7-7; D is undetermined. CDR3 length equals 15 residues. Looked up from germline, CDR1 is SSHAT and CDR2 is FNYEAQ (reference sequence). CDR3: CASSVTGGPGNTIYF. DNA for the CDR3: TGTGCTAGCAGCGTCACCGGTGGACCTGGAAACACCATATATTTT.

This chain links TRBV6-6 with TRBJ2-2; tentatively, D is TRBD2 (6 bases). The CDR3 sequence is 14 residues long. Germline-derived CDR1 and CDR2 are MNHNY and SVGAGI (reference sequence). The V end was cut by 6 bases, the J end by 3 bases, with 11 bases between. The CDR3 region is CASSRGDYTGELFF. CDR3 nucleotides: TGTGCCAGCAGCCGCGGGGATTACACCGGGGAGCTGTTTTTT.

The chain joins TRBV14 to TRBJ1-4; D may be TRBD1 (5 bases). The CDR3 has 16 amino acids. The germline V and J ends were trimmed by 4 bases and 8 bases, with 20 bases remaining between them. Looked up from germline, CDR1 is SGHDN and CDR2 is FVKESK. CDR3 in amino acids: CASSLRSGGKGEKLFF. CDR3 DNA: TGTGCCAGCAGCCTCAGGAGCGGGGGAAAGGGCGAAAAACTGTTTTTT.

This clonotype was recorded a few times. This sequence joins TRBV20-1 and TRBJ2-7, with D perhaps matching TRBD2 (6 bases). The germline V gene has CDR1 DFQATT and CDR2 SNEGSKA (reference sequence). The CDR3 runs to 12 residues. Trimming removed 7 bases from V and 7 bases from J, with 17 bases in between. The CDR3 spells CSGSGLVSEQYF. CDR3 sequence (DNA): TGCAGTGGTTCGGGACTCGTATCGGAGCAGTACTTC.

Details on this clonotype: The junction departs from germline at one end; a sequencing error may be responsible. DNA for the CDR3: TGCAGTGCGTCGGGACAGGGCTACGAGCGGTACTTC. It encodes CSASGQGYERYF. The V call is TRBV20-1, the J call TRBJ2-7; 9 bases are a match to TRBD1. CDR1 and CDR2 from the germline V gene are DFQATT and SNEGSKA (reference sequence). The CDR3 totals 12 residues.

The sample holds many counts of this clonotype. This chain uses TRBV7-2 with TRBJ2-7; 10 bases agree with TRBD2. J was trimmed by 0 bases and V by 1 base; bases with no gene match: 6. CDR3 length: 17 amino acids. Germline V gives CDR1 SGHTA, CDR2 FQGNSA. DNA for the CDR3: TGTGCCAGCAGCTTAGGAGTTAGCGGGGGGTCCTCCTACGAGCAGTACTTC. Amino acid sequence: CASSLGVSGGSSYEQYF.

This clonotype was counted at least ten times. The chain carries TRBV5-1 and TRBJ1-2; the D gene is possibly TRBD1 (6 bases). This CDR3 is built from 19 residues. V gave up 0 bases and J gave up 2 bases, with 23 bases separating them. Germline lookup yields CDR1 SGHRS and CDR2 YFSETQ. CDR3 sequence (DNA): TGCGCCAGCAGCTTGGCCTCGGCTGGACAGCTCAGACCAAACTATGGCTACACCTTC. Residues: CASSLASAGQLRPNYGYTF.

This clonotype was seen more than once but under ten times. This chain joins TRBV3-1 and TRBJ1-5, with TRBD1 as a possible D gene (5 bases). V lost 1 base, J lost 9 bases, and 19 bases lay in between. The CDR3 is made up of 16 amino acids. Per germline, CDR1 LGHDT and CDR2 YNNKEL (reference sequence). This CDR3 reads CASSQAHDRSPGPQHF. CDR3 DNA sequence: TGTGCCAGCAGCCAAGCTCACGACAGATCCCCAGGGCCCCAGCATTTT. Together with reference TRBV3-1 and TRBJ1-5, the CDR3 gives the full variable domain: DTAVSQTPKYLVTQMGNDKSIKCEQNLGHDTMYWYKQDSKKFLKIMFSYNNKELIINETVPNRFSPKSPDKAHLNLHINSLELGDSAVYFCASSQAHDRSPGPQHFGDGTRLSIL.

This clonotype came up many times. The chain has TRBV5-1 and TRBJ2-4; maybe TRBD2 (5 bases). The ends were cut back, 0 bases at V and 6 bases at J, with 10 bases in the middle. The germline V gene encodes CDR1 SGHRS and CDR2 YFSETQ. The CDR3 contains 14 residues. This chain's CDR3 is CASSLDSSANIQYF. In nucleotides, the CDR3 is TGCGCCAGCAGCTTGGACAGTAGCGCAAACATTCAGTACTTC.

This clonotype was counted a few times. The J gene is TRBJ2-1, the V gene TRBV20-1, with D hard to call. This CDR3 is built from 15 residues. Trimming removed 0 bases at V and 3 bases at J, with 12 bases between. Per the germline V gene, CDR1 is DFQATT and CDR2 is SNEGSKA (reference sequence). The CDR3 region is CSAREPYTLYNEQFF. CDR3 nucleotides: TGCAGTGCTAGAGAACCCTACACTCTCTACAATGAGCAGTTCTTC.